This T cell receptor (beta chain) was obtained from a study of T cell responses to AZD1222 COVID-19 vaccine. Some clones are missing from TCRdb's copy, which holds only in-frame ones; the method was immunoSEQ multiplex PCR. The repertoire includes around 150,000 clones, about 93% of them detected once, and roughly 4% sits in the top ten. Germline lookup yields CDR1 MGHRA and CDR2 YSYEKL. Trimming cost V 3 bases and J 3 bases; bases outside gene matches: 5. The CDR3 extends over 14 amino acids. Here the sequenced sample was peripheral blood, taken 28 days after the second AZD1222 dose. The TCR originated in an adult who received the AZD1222 COVID-19 vaccine. The chain uses TRBV4-1 and TRBJ2-7; TRBD1 matches 7 bases. As DNA, the CDR3 is TGCGCCAGCAGCCATTACCAGGGGGACTACGAGCAGTACTTC. Translating gives CASSHYQGDYEQYF.